One sample yielded the 26 T cell receptor beta chains listed below, sequenced in a study of shared clonotypes between healthy human individuals. Repertoires were generated with immunoSEQ multiplex PCR, while TCRdb's copy carries only in-frame clones and drops some. The sample includes 300,000 to 400,000 clones, around 86% seen only once; the top ten take about a sixth. Sequenced sample: memory CD8+ T cells sorted from blood. The subset was: CD45RO+ cells pooled with CCR7-negative TemRA cells. The receptors here all came from a man aged 18-30 years in good health.

The chain has TRBV6-1 and TRBJ2-7; 12 bases map to TRBD1. CDR3 length: 15 amino acids. Germline lookup yields CDR1 MNHNS and CDR2 SASEGT. V lost 3 bases to trimming and J lost 5 bases; unmatched junction nucleotides: 5. The CDR3 sequence is CASSDGTGGFNEQYF. CDR3 nucleotide sequence: TGTGCCAGCAGTGACGGGACAGGGGGCTTCAACGAGCAGTACTTC.

The rearrangement joins TRBV12-5 to TRBJ2-1; D is unresolved. With 4 bases removed from V and 0 bases from J, the gap between germline ends came to 10 bases. The CDR3 has 15 residues. CDR1 is LGHNT, CDR2 FRNRAP, per germline. The CDR3 DNA follows: TGTGCTAGTGGTTCAACCCCTAGCTCCTACAATGAGCAGTTCTTC. This encodes CASGSTPSSYNEQFF.

The rearrangement joins TRBV6-6 to TRBJ2-5; maybe TRBD2 (6 bases). Between the trimmed V and J ends, which lost 7 bases and 4 bases, there was a span of 13 bases. This CDR3 region has 13 residues. Germline values: CDR1 MNHNY, CDR2 SVGAGI (reference sequence). CDR3 bases: TGTGCCAGCACTTCGGAAGCGGGAGAGACCCAGTACTTC. Residues: CASTSEAGETQYF.

CDR3 DNA: TGTGCCAGCAGCTTAACGGGCGGCTACACCTTC. It codes for CASSLTGGYTF. The chain carries TRBV11-2 and TRBJ1-2; D is unclear. V lost 2 bases and J 8 bases, leaving 6 bases between the germline ends. Germline V gene data show CDR1 as SGHAT and CDR2 as FQNNGV. This CDR3 has 11 amino acids.

J is TRBJ2-5 and V is TRBV20-1; the match to TRBD2 covers 12 bases. V shed 7 bases, J shed 9 bases, and the junction held 3 bases outside the gene matches. The CDR3 has 11 amino acids. The germline gives CDR1 DFQATT, CDR2 SNEGSKA (reference sequence). The CDR3 here is CSGTSGESQYF. The CDR3 DNA reads as TGCAGTGGGACTAGCGGGGAGTCCCAGTACTTC.

This sequence joins TRBV6-1 and TRBJ2-3, with 11 bases that match TRBD1. CDR3 size: 15 residues. Trimming cost V 2 bases and J 6 bases; bases outside gene matches: 4. Germline lookup yields CDR1 MNHNS and CDR2 SASEGT. The CDR3: CASSERTGGSDTQYF. CDR3 nucleotide sequence: TGTGCCAGCAGTGAACGGACAGGGGGCAGCGATACGCAGTATTTT.

The chain carries TRBV7-6 and TRBJ2-7; TRBD1 matches at 7 bases. V trimming: 5 bases; J trimming: 7 bases; junction bases outside the gene matches: 5. The CDR3 consists of 12 residues. Germline V gene lookup returns CDR1 SGHVS and CDR2 FNYEAQ. CDR3 sequence (DNA): TGTGCCAGCAGCCACCCAGGGGGTGAGCAGTACTTC. It encodes CASSHPGGEQYF.

The chain has TRBV27 and TRBJ2-7; 7 bases match TRBD1. The germline V gene has CDR1 MNHEY and CDR2 SMNVEV (reference sequence). CDR3 length equals 14 residues. Unmatched junction bases numbered 7, after V lost 5 bases and J lost 3 bases. The CDR3 spells CASSHRGNIYEQYF. CDR3 nucleotides: TGTGCCAGCAGTCACAGGGGCAATATCTACGAGCAGTACTTC.

A remark on this clone: This specimen includes other DNA sequences encoding the same CDR3. The J gene is TRBJ2-7, the V gene TRBV4-1; D is undetermined. This CDR3 spans 11 amino acids. The V end was cut by 1 base, the J end by 6 bases, with 4 bases between. Germline V gene sequence: CDR1 MGHRA, CDR2 YSYEKL. The CDR3 DNA reads TGCGCCAGCAGCCAAGTCGGCGAGCAGTACTTC. This translates into CASSQVGEQYF.

The J gene is TRBJ1-2, the V gene TRBV4-1; 10 nucleotides agree with TRBD1. This CDR3 region has 15 residues. The germline gives CDR1 MGHRA, CDR2 YSYEKL. Germline trimming cut 2 bases from V and 6 bases from J; bases unmatched to any gene: 6. The CDR3 DNA reads as TGCGCCAGCAGCCAAATCGACAGGGGGCTAAATGGCTACACCTTC. Translation gives CASSQIDRGLNGYTF.

The chain uses TRBV7-9 and TRBJ2-7; 9 bases match TRBD1. The CDR3 runs 16 residues. The V and J ends lost 4 bases and 2 bases, in that order; junction bases with no gene match: 9. Germline V gene sequence: CDR1 SEHNR, CDR2 FQNEAQ (reference sequence). CDR3 DNA sequence: TGTGCCAGCAGCTATTCCCTGGGACAGGGCGCCTACGAGCAGTACTTC. It translates to CASSYSLGQGAYEQYF.

The chain has TRBV7-2 and TRBJ2-1; no clear D. From germline, CDR1 is SGHTA and CDR2 FQGNSA. The CDR3 is made up of 15 amino acids. Trimming cost V 5 bases and J 5 bases, with 16 bases left between them. CDR3 sequence: CASSRLVRPDNEQFF. The CDR3 bases are TGTGCCAGCAGCCGCCTGGTCAGGCCTGACAATGAGCAGTTCTTC.

The chain employs TRBV5-1 and TRBJ2-2, with TRBD1 identical over 9 bases. Per germline, CDR1 SGHRS and CDR2 YFSETQ. The trim removed 8 bases at V and 6 bases at J, leaving 8 bases unmatched. CDR3 length: 14 residues. CDR3: CASIQGATAGELFF. In DNA form, the CDR3 reads TGCGCCAGTATACAGGGGGCAACCGCCGGGGAGCTGTTTTTT. Full variable domain (outside the CDR3, taken from reference TRBV5-1 and TRBJ2-2): KAGVTQTPRYLIKTRGQQVTLSCSPISGHRSVSWYQQTPGQGLQFLFEYFSETQRNKGNFPGRFSGRQFSNSRSEMNVSTLELGDSALYLCASIQGATAGELFFGEGSRLTVL.

For the CDR3, the DNA is TGTGCCAGCAGCTTACCCAGAAGGCCCATCGGCTACACCTTC. Amino acid sequence: CASSLPRRPIGYTF. The rearrangement links TRBV13 to TRBJ1-2; D gene uncertain. V shed 2 bases and J shed 8 bases, with 15 bases lying between them. Germline V gives CDR1 PRHDT, CDR2 FYEKMQ (reference sequence). The CDR3 sequence is 14 residues long.

Only a few counts were recorded for this clone. The chain couples TRBV4-1 to TRBJ1-1, with TRBD1 matching over 7 bases. The germline CDR1 and CDR2 sequences are MGHRA and YSYEKL. V dropped 4 bases and J dropped 2; count of bases not matched to a gene: 4. The CDR3 sequence is 14 residues long. For the CDR3, the DNA is TGCGCCAGCAGCCTAGAGGGGGCAAACACTGAAGCTTTCTTT. Protein product: CASSLEGANTEAFF.

The V call is TRBV11-2, the J call TRBJ1-1; D ambiguous. Trimming shortened V by 5 bases and J by 5 bases, and 9 bases separated the two germline ends. This CDR3 has 12 amino acids. Germline values: CDR1 SGHAT, CDR2 FQNNGV. The CDR3 coding sequence is TGTGCCAGCAGCGCCATAGGGACTGAAGCTTTCTTT. As protein: CASSAIGTEAFF.

The chain is built from TRBV27 and TRBJ1-3, with D possibly matching TRBD1 (5 bases). Germline V gene lookup returns CDR1 MNHEY and CDR2 SMNVEV (reference sequence). The length of the CDR3 is 14 residues. Trimming took off 7 bases at V and 4 bases at J, with 14 bases between the two ends. The CDR3 sequence: CASTGQQVGNTIYF. CDR3 DNA sequence: TGTGCCAGCACCGGGCAACAGGTCGGAAACACCATATATTTT.

The chain carries TRBV5-4 and TRBJ2-3; D remains ambiguous. CDR3 length equals 12 residues. Germline V gene lookup returns CDR1 SGHNT and CDR2 YYREEE (reference sequence). V was trimmed by 2 bases and J by 0 bases, leaving 1 base between them. CDR3 in amino acids: CASSFSTDTQYF. The CDR3 DNA sequence: TGTGCCAGCAGCTTTAGCACAGATACGCAGTATTTT.

This sequence joins TRBV7-9 and TRBJ2-1, with 16 nucleotides matching TRBD2. Germline values: CDR1 SEHNR, CDR2 FQNEAQ (reference sequence). The J segment lost 9 bases and the V segment lost 5 bases, leaving 13 bases of the junction unmatched. This CDR3 region has 18 residues. CDR3 nucleotide sequence: TGTGCCAGCAGCCCCCCGGCCGGGACTAGCGGGAGGGCGGGTGAGCAGTTCTTC. The encoded protein is CASSPPAGTSGRAGEQFF.

The CDR3: CASSEALTGGYNSPLHF. In DNA form, the CDR3 reads TGTGCCAGCAGTGAAGCGCTTACAGGGGGCTATAATTCACCCCTCCACTTT. The gene calls are TRBV2 and TRBJ1-6; 8 positions agree with TRBD1. Germline-derived CDR1 and CDR2 are SNHLY and FYNNEI. After removal of 0 bases from V and 3 bases from J, the junction contained 4 bases not matched to a gene. There are 17 residues in the CDR3. Looking up the rest from reference TRBV2 and TRBJ1-6 gives the full variable domain: EPEVTQTPSHQVTQMGQEVILRCVPISNHLYFYWYRQILGQKVEFLVSFYNNEISEKSEIFDDQFSVERPDGSNFTLKIRSTKLEDSAMYFCASSEALTGGYNSPLHFGNGTRLTVT.

The CDR3 bases are TGTGCCAGCAGTTACGGGGGAGGGCTAGACGAGCAGTACTTC. Residues: CASSYGGGLDEQYF. The chain joins TRBV6-5 to TRBJ2-7, with TRBD2 identical over 7 bases. The CDR3 has 14 residues. V shed 2 bases and J 5 bases; nucleotides not matched to a gene: 6. In germline, CDR1 is MNHEY, CDR2 SVGAGI.

In its sample, this clone was seen once. J is TRBJ2-7 and V is TRBV6-1; D unresolved. Per germline, CDR1 MNHNS and CDR2 SASEGT. This CDR3 region has 12 residues. V was cut by 10 bases and J by 6 bases, with 16 bases left in between. This CDR3 reads CAIQIGSGEQYF. CDR3 sequence (DNA): TGTGCCATCCAAATTGGGTCGGGCGAGCAGTACTTC.

The rearrangement uses TRBV9 and TRBJ2-3; TRBD1 might be the D (5 bases). The CDR3 length is 16 residues. Deletions cut 1 base from V and 2 bases from J, with 14 bases between. The germline gives CDR1 SGDLS, CDR2 YYNGEE. The CDR3 spells CASSVLGLGSTDTQYF. CDR3 bases: TGTGCCAGCAGCGTATTGGGGCTGGGGTCCACAGATACGCAGTATTTT.

The chain combines TRBV27 with TRBJ2-7; D possibly corresponds to TRBD1 (5 bases). Germline loops: CDR1 MNHEY, CDR2 SMNVEV (reference sequence). The CDR3 contains 15 residues. Trimming left V 4 bases short and J 2 bases short, with 15 bases between. DNA of the CDR3: TGTGCCAGCAGTTCCAGACAGATATCGACCTACGAGCAGTACTTC. It encodes CASSSRQISTYEQYF.

The rearrangement links TRBV11-2 to TRBJ2-7, with D possibly being TRBD1 (5 bases). The V and J ends lost 1 base and 3 bases respectively, with 13 bases between them. The germline V gene encodes CDR1 SGHAT and CDR2 FQNNGV. The CDR3 consists of 15 residues. DNA for the CDR3: TGTGCCAGCAGCTTAGCCGACAGAGACATCTACGAGCAGTACTTC. Translated: CASSLADRDIYEQYF.

This clone was recorded many times. The rearrangement joins TRBV9 to TRBJ1-6; TRBD1 agrees at 7 bases. CDR1 is SGDLS, CDR2 YYNGEE, per germline. V lost 3 bases to trimming and J lost 8 bases; unmatched junction nucleotides: 8. The CDR3 is 15 amino acids. CDR3 bases: TGTGCCAGCAGCGCTGGGACAGATTTTTATTCACCCCTCCACTTT. Amino acid sequence: CASSAGTDFYSPLHF.